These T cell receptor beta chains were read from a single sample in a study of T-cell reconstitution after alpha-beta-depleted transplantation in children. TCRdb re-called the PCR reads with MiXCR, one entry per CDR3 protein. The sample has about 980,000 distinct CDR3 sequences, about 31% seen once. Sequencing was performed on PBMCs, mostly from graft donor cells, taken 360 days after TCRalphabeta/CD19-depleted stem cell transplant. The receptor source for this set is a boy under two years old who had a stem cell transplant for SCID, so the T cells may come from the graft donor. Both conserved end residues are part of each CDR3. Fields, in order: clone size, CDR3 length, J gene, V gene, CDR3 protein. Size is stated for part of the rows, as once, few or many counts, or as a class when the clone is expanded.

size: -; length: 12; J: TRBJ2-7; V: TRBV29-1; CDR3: CSVAGTGRKQYF
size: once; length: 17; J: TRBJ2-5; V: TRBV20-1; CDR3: CSASRRKLAGGTETQYF
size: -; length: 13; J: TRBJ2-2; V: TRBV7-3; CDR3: CASSLRHLGELFF
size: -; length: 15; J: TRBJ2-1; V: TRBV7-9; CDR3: CASSTQGASYNEQFF
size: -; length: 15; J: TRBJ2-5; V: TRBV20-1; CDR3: CSARGRASGQETQYF
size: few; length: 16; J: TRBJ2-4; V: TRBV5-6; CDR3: CASSLQGWDGKNIQYF
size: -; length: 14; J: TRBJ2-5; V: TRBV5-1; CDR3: CASSVAGAQETQYF
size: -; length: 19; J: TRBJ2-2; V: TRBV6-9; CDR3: CASRTNRTSGGAMTGELFF
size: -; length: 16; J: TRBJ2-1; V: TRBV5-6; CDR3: CASSFGGGLGYNEQFF
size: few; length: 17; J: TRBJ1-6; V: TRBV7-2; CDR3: CASSFQPGSSYNSPLHF
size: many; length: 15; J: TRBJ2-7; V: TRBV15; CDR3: CATTSYRGISYEQYF
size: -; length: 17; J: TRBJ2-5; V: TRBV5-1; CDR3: CASSLALAGGPGETQYF
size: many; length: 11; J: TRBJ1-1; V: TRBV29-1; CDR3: CSVGQVSEAFF
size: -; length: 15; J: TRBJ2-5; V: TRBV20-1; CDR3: CSASTPGTGEETQYF
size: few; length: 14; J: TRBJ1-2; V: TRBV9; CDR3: CASKKGAENYGYTF
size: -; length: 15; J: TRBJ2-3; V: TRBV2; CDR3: CASSFRAVGTDTQYF
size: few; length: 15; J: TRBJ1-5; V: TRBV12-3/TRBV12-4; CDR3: CASTIVGGRDQPQHF
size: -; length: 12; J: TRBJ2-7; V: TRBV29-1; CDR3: CSATGQPYEQYF
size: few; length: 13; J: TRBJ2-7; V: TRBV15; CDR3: CATSRDGRGEQYF
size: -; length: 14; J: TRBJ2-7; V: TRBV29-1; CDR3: CSVEVGQGSYEQYF
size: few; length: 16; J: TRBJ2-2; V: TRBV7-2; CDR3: CASSVSTSGGPGELFF
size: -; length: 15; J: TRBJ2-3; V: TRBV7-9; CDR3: CASSQSGLSTDTQYF
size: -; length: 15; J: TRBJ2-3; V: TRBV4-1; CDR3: CASSQGGLVPDTQYF
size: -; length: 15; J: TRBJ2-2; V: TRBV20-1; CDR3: CSAKNSETNTGELFF